The text below deals with one TCR beta chain. Its target is unknown. Peripheral blood samples of around 9.3 milliliters were drawn from each donor. The germline V and J ends were trimmed by 4 bases and 0 bases, with 9 bases remaining between them. The CDR3 is 14 amino acids. Germline V gene lookup returns CDR1 MGHRA and CDR2 YSYEKL. The record originates from a study of blood T cells in healthy people across ages. Study-wide results and caveats: Per million T cells, TCR beta diversity dropped roughly linearly as age increased. Comparison with aged donors showed that long-lived donors had more naive CD4+ cells and higher diversity. Because donor CMV status was unknown, expanded clonotype changes were possibly confounded.

Using a J-beta primer mix together with a sample-barcoded 5' primer, a second PCR was run for roughly 6 to 12 cycles. TCRdb redid the calling of the 5' RACE reads with MiXCR, one entry per CDR3 protein. The table includes about 1.1 million distinct CDR3 sequences, roughly two fifths detected once. The sequence derives from a man between 18 and 35 years old in good health. Sequencing was carried out using blood. V and J are TRBV4-1 and TRBJ2-5, with D perhaps given as TRBD1 or TRBD2 (5 bases each). The CDR3 here is CASSRGTYQETQYF. CDR3 bases: TGCGCCAGCAGCCGGGGGACCTACCAAGAGACCCAGTACTTC.